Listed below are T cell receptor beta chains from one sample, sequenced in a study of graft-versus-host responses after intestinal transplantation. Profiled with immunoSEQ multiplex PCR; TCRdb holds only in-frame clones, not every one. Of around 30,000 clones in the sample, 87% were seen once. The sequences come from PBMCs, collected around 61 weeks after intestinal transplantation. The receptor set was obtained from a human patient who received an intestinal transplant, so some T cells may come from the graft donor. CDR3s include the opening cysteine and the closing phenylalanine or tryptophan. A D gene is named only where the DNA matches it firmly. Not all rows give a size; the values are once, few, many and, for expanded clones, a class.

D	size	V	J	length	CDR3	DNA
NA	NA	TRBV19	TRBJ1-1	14	CASSPTPRNTEAFF	TGTGCCAGTAGTCCCACTCCCAGGAATACTGAAGCTTTCTTT
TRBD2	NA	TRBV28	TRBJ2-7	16	CASSDPASQRGYEQYF	TGTGCCAGCAGTGACCCCGCCTCCCAGCGGGGCTACGAGCAGTACTTC
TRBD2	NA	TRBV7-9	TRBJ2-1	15	CASSFSAGGNNEQFF	TGTGCCAGCAGCTTTTCAGCGGGAGGTAACAATGAGCAGTTCTTC
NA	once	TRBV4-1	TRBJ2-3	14	CASSQGEDTDTQYF	TGCGCCAGCAGCCAGGGGGAGGATACAGATACGCAGTATTTT
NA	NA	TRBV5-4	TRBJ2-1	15	CASSLRLGTYNEQFF	TGTGCCAGCAGCTTGCGGCTAGGCACCTACAATGAGCAGTTCTTC
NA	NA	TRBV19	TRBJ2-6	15	CASSYRDSGANVLTF	TGTGCCAGTAGCTACAGGGATTCTGGGGCCAACGTCCTGACTTTC
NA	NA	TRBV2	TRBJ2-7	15	CASSVTGADAYEQYF	TGTGCCAGCAGTGTAACGGGGGCTGACGCCTACGAGCAGTACTTC
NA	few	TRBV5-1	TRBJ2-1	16	CASSSLQVVRYNEQFF	TGCGCCAGCAGCTCTTTACAGGTTGTGAGATACAATGAGCAGTTCTTC
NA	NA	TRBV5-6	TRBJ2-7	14	CASSWAGTHYEQYF	TGTGCCAGCAGCTGGGCCGGGACTCACTACGAGCAGTACTTC
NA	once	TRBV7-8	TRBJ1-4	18	CASSLGAGLPATNEKLFF	TGTGCCAGCAGCTTAGGAGCGGGGCTTCCGGCAACTAATGAAAAACTGTTTTTT
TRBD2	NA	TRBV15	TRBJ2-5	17	CATSRQRGGFQRETQYF	TGTGCCACCAGCAGACAACGGGGGGGGTTCCAACGAGAGACCCAGTACTTC
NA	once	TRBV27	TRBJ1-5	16	CASSLSADYSNQPQHF	TGTGCCAGCAGTTTATCGGCAGACTATAGCAATCAGCCCCAGCATTTT
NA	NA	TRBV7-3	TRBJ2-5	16	CASSLKRAGSGETQYF	TGTGCCAGCAGCTTAAAACGGGCCGGGAGTGGAGAGACCCAGTACTTC
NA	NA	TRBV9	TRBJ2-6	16	CASSVVQASGANVLTF	TGTGCCAGCAGCGTAGTACAGGCCTCTGGGGCCAACGTCCTGACTTTC
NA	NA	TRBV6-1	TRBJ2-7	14	CASRPGDGPYEQYF	TGTGCCAGCAGACCCGGGGACGGACCCTACGAGCAGTACTTC
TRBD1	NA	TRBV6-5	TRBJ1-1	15	CASSLSPGQGSLAFF	TGTGCCAGCAGCCTATCGCCGGGACAGGGAAGTCTAGCTTTCTTT
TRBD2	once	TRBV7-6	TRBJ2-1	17	CASSLGPASGRFNEQFF	TGTGCCAGCAGCTTAGGGCCGGCTAGCGGGAGGTTTAATGAGCAGTTCTTC
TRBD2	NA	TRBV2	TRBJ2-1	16	CASRDLAGGSYNGQFF	TGTGCCAGCAGGGACCTAGCGGGGGGCTCCTACAATGGGCAGTTCTTC
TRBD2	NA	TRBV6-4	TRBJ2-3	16	CASSVGPGLASDTQYF	TGTGCCAGCAGTGTGGGTCCGGGACTAGCCAGCGATACGCAGTATTTT
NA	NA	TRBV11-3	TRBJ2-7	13	CASSLAGSYEQYF	TGTGCCAGCAGCTTAGCTGGTTCCTACGAGCAGTACTTC
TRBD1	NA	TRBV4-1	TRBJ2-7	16	CASSQVMGQRTYEQYF	TGCGCCAGCAGCCAAGTTATGGGACAGAGAACCTACGAGCAGTACTTC
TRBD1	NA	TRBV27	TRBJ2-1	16	CASSSHQGARRNEQFF	TGTGCCAGCAGTTCGCACCAGGGGGCGCGGAGGAACGAGCAGTTCTTC
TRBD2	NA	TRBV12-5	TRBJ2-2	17	CASGFSPSGANTGELFF	TGTGCTAGTGGTTTTTCCCCTAGCGGGGCAAACACCGGGGAGCTGTTTTTT
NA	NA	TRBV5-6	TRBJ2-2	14	CASSLGQNTGELFF	TGTGCCAGCAGCTTGGGACAAAACACCGGGGAGCTGTTTTTT
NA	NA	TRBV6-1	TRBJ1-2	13	CASRTGFGDGYTF	TGTGCCAGCAGGACCGGGTTTGGGGATGGCTACACCTTC
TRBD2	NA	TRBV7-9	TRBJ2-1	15	CASSSSGGLYNEQFF	TGTGCCAGCAGCTCTAGCGGGGGTCTCTACAATGAGCAGTTCTTC
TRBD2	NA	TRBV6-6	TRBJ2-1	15	CASSSGTSGGTEQFF	TGTGCCAGCAGTTCCGGGACTAGCGGGGGGACGGAGCAGTTCTTC
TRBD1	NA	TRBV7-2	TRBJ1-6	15	CATAPRDRGGSPLHF	TGTGCCACCGCCCCCCGGGACAGGGGTGGATCACCCCTCCACTTT
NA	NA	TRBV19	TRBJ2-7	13	CATHGARAYEQYF	TGTGCCACCCACGGGGCACGAGCCTACGAGCAGTACTTC
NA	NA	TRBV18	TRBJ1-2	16	CASSRDPPLLLYGYTF	TGTGCCAGCTCACGTGACCCTCCCTTACTTCTCTATGGCTACACCTTC
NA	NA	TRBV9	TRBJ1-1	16	CASSPRSGDPNTEAFF	TGTGCCAGCAGCCCGCGGTCGGGGGACCCGAACACTGAAGCTTTCTTT
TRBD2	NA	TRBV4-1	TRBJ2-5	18	CASSQGVVAGGWGETQYF	TGCGCCAGCAGCCAAGGTGTGGTAGCGGGAGGCTGGGGGGAGACCCAGTACTTC
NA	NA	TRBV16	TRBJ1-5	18	CASSHSGGSRYSNQPQHF	TGTGCCAGCAGCCACTCTGGGGGGTCACGGTATAGCAATCAGCCCCAGCATTTT
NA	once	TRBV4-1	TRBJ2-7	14	CASSQELGWAEQYF	TGCGCCAGCAGCCAAGAACTCGGGTGGGCCGAGCAGTACTTC
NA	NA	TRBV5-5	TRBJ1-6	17	CASSLVYPPPRDSPLHF	TGTGCCAGCAGCTTGGTCTATCCCCCCCCTCGGGATTCACCCCTCCACTTT
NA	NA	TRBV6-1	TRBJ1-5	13	CASSRQERQPQHF	TGTGCCAGCAGCCGACAGGAAAGGCAGCCCCAGCATTTT
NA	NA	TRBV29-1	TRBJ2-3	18	CSVEDRLNGLGYTDTQYF	TGCAGCGTTGAAGACCGTTTAAACGGGTTGGGGTACACAGATACGCAGTATTTT
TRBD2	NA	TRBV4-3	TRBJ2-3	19	CASSHGGAGGPSFTDTQYF	TGCGCCAGCAGCCACGGAGGGGCGGGGGGGCCTAGTTTCACAGATACGCAGTATTTT
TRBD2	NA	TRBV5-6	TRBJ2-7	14	CASSLAGGAYEQYF	TGTGCCAGCAGCTTGGCCGGGGGGGCCTACGAGCAGTACTTC
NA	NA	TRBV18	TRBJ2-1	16	CASSPDRYASYNEQFF	TGTGCCAGCTCACCTGACAGGTATGCCTCCTACAATGAGCAGTTCTTC
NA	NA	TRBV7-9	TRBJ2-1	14	CASSRTTTYNEQFF	TGTGCCAGCAGCCGCACTACCACCTACAATGAGCAGTTCTTC
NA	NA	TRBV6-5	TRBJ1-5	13	CASSLDRGQPQHF	TGTGCCAGCAGCCTGGATCGAGGTCAGCCCCAGCATTTT
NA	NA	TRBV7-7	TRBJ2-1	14	CASSLYGRDNEQFF	TGTGCCAGCAGCTTATACGGCAGGGACAATGAGCAGTTCTTC
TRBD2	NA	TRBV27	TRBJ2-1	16	CASSFTGLAGDREQFF	TGTGCCAGCAGTTTCACAGGACTAGCGGGAGATCGTGAGCAGTTCTTC
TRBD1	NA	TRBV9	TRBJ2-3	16	CASSVVGQGATDTQYF	TGTGCCAGCAGCGTAGTCGGGCAGGGGGCTACAGATACGCAGTATTTT
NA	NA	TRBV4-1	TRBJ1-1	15	CASSQGLPGRAEAFF	TGCGCCAGCAGCCAAGGTCTACCTGGTAGGGCTGAAGCTTTCTTT
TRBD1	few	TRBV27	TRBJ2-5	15	CASSSRDRGQETQYF	TGTGCCAGCAGTTCCCGGGACAGGGGGCAAGAGACCCAGTACTTC
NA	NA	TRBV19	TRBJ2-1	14	CASSSEGWEDEQFF	TGTGCCAGTAGTAGTGAAGGGTGGGAGGATGAGCAGTTCTTC
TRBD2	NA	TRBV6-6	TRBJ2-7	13	CASRRGASYEQYF	TGTGCCAGCAGGCGGGGGGCTTCCTACGAGCAGTACTTC
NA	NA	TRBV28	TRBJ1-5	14	CATRQFYSNQPQHF	TGTGCCACCAGACAGTTCTATAGCAATCAGCCCCAGCATTTT
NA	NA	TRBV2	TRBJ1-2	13	CASSGYQTYGYTF	TGTGCCAGCAGTGGGTACCAGACCTATGGCTACACCTTC
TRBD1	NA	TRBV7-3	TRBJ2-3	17	CASSPYPQGERTDTQYF	TGTGCCAGCAGCCCGTACCCTCAGGGGGAACGCACAGATACGCAGTATTTT
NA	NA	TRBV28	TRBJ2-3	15	CASSWGKSKADTQYF	TGTGCCAGCAGTTGGGGGAAGTCGAAGGCAGATACGCAGTATTTT
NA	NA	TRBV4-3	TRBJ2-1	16	CASSQDGTSSYNEQFF	TGCGCCAGCAGCCAAGACGGCACGAGCTCCTACAATGAGCAGTTCTTC
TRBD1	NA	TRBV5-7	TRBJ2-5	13	CASSWDRQETQYF	TGTGCCAGCAGCTGGGACAGGCAAGAGACCCAGTACTTC
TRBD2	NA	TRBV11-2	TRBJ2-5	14	CASSLRGLAETQYF	TGTGCCAGCAGCTTGAGGGGACTAGCAGAGACCCAGTACTTC
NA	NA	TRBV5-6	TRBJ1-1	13	CASSLNTNTEAFF	TGTGCCAGCAGTTTGAACACGAACACTGAAGCTTTCTTT
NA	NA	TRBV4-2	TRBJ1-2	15	CASSQVPPDHYGYTF	TGTGCCAGCAGCCAAGTTCCGCCAGACCACTATGGCTACACCTTC